A single sample gave rise to the 11 T cell receptor beta chains below, sequenced in a study of CD8+CD57+ T cells in acquired aplastic anemia. Patients picked for sequencing had shown CD8+CD57+ cell expansion detected by flow cytometry. According to the study, genomic DNA was the template for TCR beta VDJ and CDR3 profiling. One entry per CDR3 protein results from TCRdb running MiXCR on the reads. The sample yields fewer than 250,000 distinct CDR3 sequences, roughly 50% seen once. Sample: sorted CD4+, CD8+, or CD8+CD57+ T cells (not recorded which) from PBMCs. These receptors came from a human donor with aplastic anemia.

The rearrangement uses TRBV7-9 and TRBJ1-2; D is perhaps TRBD1 (5 bases). This CDR3 comprises 14 residues. Germline V gene data show CDR1 as SEHNR and CDR2 as FQNEAQ (reference sequence). The V end lost 6 bases, the J end lost 4 bases, and 15 bases lay between the germline ends. CDR3 nucleotide sequence: TGTGCCAGCAGTCCCCCGGACAAGCCCTATGGCTACACCTTC. Residues: CASSPPDKPYGYTF. Combining the CDR3 with reference TRBV7-9 and TRBJ1-2 gives the whole variable domain DTGVSQNPRHKITKRGQNVTFRCDPISEHNRLYWYRQTLGQGPEFLTYFQNEAQLEKSRLLSDRFSAERPKGSFSTLEIQRTEQGDSAMYLCASSPPDKPYGYTFGSGTRLTVV.

J is TRBJ1-5 and V is TRBV20-1; maybe TRBD1 (6 bases). CDR3 length: 12 amino acids. The germline V gene has CDR1 DFQATT and CDR2 SNEGSKA (reference sequence). V was trimmed by 3 bases and J by 11 bases, leaving 14 bases between them. The CDR3, as DNA: TGCAGTGCTAGTTGGGGACAAGAGACCCAGCATTTT. Translated: CSASWGQETQHF.

This clonotype was observed many times. This sequence joins TRBV4-1 and TRBJ2-7, with 9 bases lining up with TRBD1. Trimming took 1 base from V and 3 from J; bases not matched to a gene: 10. The CDR3 extends over 17 amino acids. From germline, CDR1 is MGHRA and CDR2 YSYEKL. CDR3 region: CASSQGVARDRDYEQYF. DNA of the CDR3: TGCGCCAGCAGCCAAGGAGTAGCCCGGGACAGGGACTACGAGCAGTACTTC.

This clonotype was observed at least ten times. This chain joins TRBV11-2 and TRBJ2-1; D is unclear. V was shortened by 1 base and J by 7 bases, with 17 bases between the two germline ends. Germline CDR1 SGHAT, CDR2 FQNNGV. The CDR3 is 16 residues long. DNA of the CDR3: TGTGCCAGCAGCTTAGTCAGACCAAATGGGGTGAATGAGCAGTTCTTC. Protein sequence: CASSLVRPNGVNEQFF. Full variable domain (outside the CDR3, taken from reference TRBV11-2 and TRBJ2-1): EAGVAQSPRYKIIEKRQSVAFWCNPISGHATLYWYQQILGQGPKLLIQFQNNGVVDDSQLPKDRFSAERLKGVDSTLKIQPAKLEDSAVYLCASSLVRPNGVNEQFFGPGTRLTVL.

This chain joins TRBV7-3 and TRBJ1-1, with D maybe TRBD1 (6 bases). V was clipped by 5 bases and J by 10 bases, with 14 bases between them. Germline V gene sequence: CDR1 SGHTA, CDR2 FQGTGA. The CDR3 has 12 residues. CDR3 sequence (DNA): TGTGCCAGCAGCCCGGGGGCGTCTACAGCTTTCTTT. Residues: CASSPGASTAFF.

The genes are TRBV6-6 and TRBJ1-5; a possible D gene is TRBD1 (5 bases). The CDR3 is 18 residues long. Deletions cut 5 bases from V and 0 bases from J, with 20 bases between. Germline CDR1 and CDR2: MNHNY and SVGAGI (reference sequence). The CDR3 sequence: CASSPISGRTPSNQPQHF. CDR3 in DNA: TGTGCCAGCAGTCCGATTTCAGGGCGAACCCCTAGCAATCAGCCCCAGCATTTT.

This clonotype was counted many times. The chain carries TRBV5-1 and TRBJ1-2, with 9 positions matching TRBD1. Germline V gene data show CDR1 as SGHRS and CDR2 as YFSETQ. V lost 6 bases to trimming and J lost 5 bases; unmatched junction nucleotides: 5. This CDR3 contains 13 residues. The CDR3, as DNA: TGCGCCAGCACCACAGGGGGCTTGTATGGCTACACCTTC. Encoded protein: CASTTGGLYGYTF.

V usage is TRBV7-8 and J usage is TRBJ2-7, with D possibly TRBD1 on 6 matching bases. CDR3 length: 13 amino acids. V lost 1 base, J lost 7 bases, and 11 bases lay in between. From germline, CDR1 is SGHVS and CDR2 FQNEAQ. In nucleotides, the CDR3 is TGTGCCAGCAGCTTAGGCGGTGACAGGGAGCAGTACTTC. Translating it yields CASSLGGDREQYF.

The chain is built from TRBV9 and TRBJ2-1, with D perhaps matching TRBD2 (5 bases). The CDR3 covers 15 residues. Germline-derived CDR1 and CDR2 are SGDLS and YYNGEE. Trimming removed 0 bases at V and 7 bases at J, with 14 bases between. The CDR3 region has the DNA TGTGCCAGCAGCGTAGATCCCTCGGGATGGAATGAGCAGTTCTTC. It encodes CASSVDPSGWNEQFF.

This chain joins TRBV5-8 and TRBJ2-1; a possible D gene is TRBD2 (7 bases). V lost 10 bases and J 1 base, leaving 15 bases between the germline ends. The CDR3 loop spans 14 amino acids. Germline V gene lookup returns CDR1 SGHTS and CDR2 YDEGEE. The CDR3 loop reads CAGGAGASYNEQFF. For the CDR3, the DNA is TGTGCCGGCGGTGCGGGGGCTTCCTACAATGAGCAGTTCTTC.

V gene TRBV3-1 combines with J gene TRBJ2-7, with TRBD1 matching 10 bases. V lost 8 bases to trimming and J lost 1 base; unmatched junction nucleotides: 5. This CDR3 is 14 amino acids long. Germline V gene sequence: CDR1 LGHDT, CDR2 YNNKEL (reference sequence). CDR3 sequence (DNA): TGTGCCAGCGCGGGGGACAGGGGTTCCTACGAGCAGTACTTC. Translated: CASAGDRGSYEQYF.